Shown below are 31 T cell receptor beta chains from a single sample sequenced in a study of CD8 T cells in ankylosing spondylitis. Overall study results and limits: A motif of 7 or 8 highly homologous TCR beta variants was seen as apparently characteristic of ankylosing spondylitis blood.

TCRdb passed the 5' RACE reads through MiXCR, listing each CDR3 protein once. The sample has 500,000 or so distinct CDR3 sequences, roughly 5% seen once. Which antigens these TCRs recognize remains unknown. Source material: blood, either unsorted or a sorted T cell fraction (not recorded which). Receptor source: a male donor with ankylosing spondylitis.

The table lists this clonotype with many counts. The rearrangement joins TRBV9 to TRBJ2-5; D unclear. Per the germline V gene, CDR1 is SGDLS and CDR2 is YYNGEE. The CDR3 extends over 14 amino acids. Between the trimmed V and J ends, which lost 0 bases and 1 base, there was a span of 7 bases. In DNA, the CDR3 is TGTGCCAGCAGCGTAGGGAGTTCCCAAGAGACCCAGTACTTC. Translated: CASSVGSSQETQYF.

This clonotype has a handful of counts. The chain couples TRBV7-2 to TRBJ2-7; no definite D call. Germline V lookup: CDR1 SGHTA, CDR2 FQGNSA. This CDR3 has 12 amino acids. V lost 5 bases, J lost 5 bases, and 10 bases lay in between. The CDR3, as DNA: TGTGCCAGCAGCCACTACCGGCACGAGCAGTACTTC. It is translated as CASSHYRHEQYF. Complete variable domain (other parts from reference TRBV7-2 and TRBJ2-7): GAGVSQSPSNKVTEKGKDVELRCDPISGHTALYWYRQSLGQGLEFLIYFQGNSAPDKSGLPSDRFSAERTGGSVSTLTIQRTQQEDSAVYLCASSHYRHEQYFGPGTRLTVT.

This clonotype was observed a few times. This chain links TRBV6-2 or TRBV6-3 with TRBJ2-5, with TRBD2 matching over 7 bases. CDR1 is MNHEY and CDR2 is SVGEGT in the germline V gene. Losses at the gene ends were 2 bases for V and 9 bases for J; bases not matched to a gene: 12. The CDR3 extends over 15 amino acids. The CDR3 loop is CASSYARDYKPSQYF. The CDR3 DNA reads as TGTGCCAGCAGTTACGCCCGGGACTATAAGCCTTCCCAGTACTTC.

This chain links TRBV20-1 with TRBJ2-5; D is possibly TRBD2 (5 bases). The CDR3 is 15 amino acids. V lost 2 bases, J lost 4 bases, and 17 bases lay in between. The germline CDR1 and CDR2 sequences are DFQATT and SNEGSKA (reference sequence). CDR3 in amino acids: CSARPSGNRIETQYF. CDR3 nucleotide sequence: TGCAGTGCTAGACCCTCCGGGAATAGAATAGAGACCCAGTACTTC.

This clonotype was detected ten times or more. The J gene is TRBJ1-2, the V gene TRBV5-1, with D maybe TRBD1 (6 bases). This CDR3 is built from 14 residues. Trimming took 4 bases from V and 6 from J, leaving 16 bases between them. The germline V gene has CDR1 SGHRS and CDR2 YFSETQ. CDR3 in amino acids: CASSLAGHTDGYTF. DNA of the CDR3: TGCGCCAGCAGCCTGGCGGGACATACGGATGGCTACACCTTC.

A few counts support this clonotype. This chain joins TRBV20-1 and TRBJ2-7, with 11 bases matching TRBD1. Germline V lookup: CDR1 DFQATT, CDR2 SNEGSKA (reference sequence). CDR3 length equals 17 residues. V was clipped by 6 bases and J by 6 bases; unmatched bases: 19. CDR3 in amino acids: CSATGTGGVLRGSEQYF. CDR3 nucleotides: TGCAGTGCGACCGGGACAGGGGGAGTACTTCGCGGTAGCGAGCAGTACTTC.

This clonotype was seen a few times. This sequence joins TRBV5-1 and TRBJ2-5; no clear D. Germline V CDR1 and CDR2: SGHRS, YFSETQ. Trimming stripped 0 bases from V and 3 bases from J, with 9 bases between. CDR3 length equals 14 residues. Here the CDR3 DNA reads TGCGCCAGCAGCTTGGTTTCGGCTAAAGAGACCCAGTACTTC. It encodes CASSLVSAKETQYF.

The table lists this clonotype with many counts. This chain links TRBV4-3 with TRBJ2-1; 8 nucleotides agree with TRBD1. Losses at the gene ends were 0 bases for V and 0 bases for J; bases not matched to a gene: 7. Germline-derived CDR1 and CDR2 are LGHNA and YSLEER. This CDR3 spans 18 amino acids. The chain's CDR3 is CASSQDGWDRFSYNEQFF. The CDR3 coding sequence is TGCGCCAGCAGCCAAGATGGTTGGGACAGGTTCTCCTACAATGAGCAGTTCTTC.

This clonotype occurred many times. The chain is built from TRBV24-1 and TRBJ2-4; possibly TRBD1 or TRBD2 for D (5 bases each). Trimming removed 4 bases from V and 5 bases from J, with 11 bases in between. Germline assignment: CDR1 KGHDR and CDR2 SFDVKD. The CDR3 is made up of 14 amino acids. CDR3 loop: CATSDWDRENIQYF. CDR3 coding DNA: TGTGCCACCAGTGACTGGGACCGGGAAAACATTCAGTACTTC.

This clonotype came up a few times. The rearrangement links TRBV7-2 to TRBJ1-1; D is possibly TRBD1 (6 bases). V dropped 1 base and J dropped 7 bases, with 10 bases sitting between them. The germline CDR1 and CDR2 sequences are SGHTA and FQGNSA. The CDR3 runs to 13 residues. The CDR3 DNA follows: TGTGCCAGCAGCTTAGGTACAGGGATTGAAGCTTTCTTT. Protein sequence: CASSLGTGIEAFF. The variable domain in full, completed from reference TRBV7-2 and TRBJ1-1, reads GAGVSQSPSNKVTEKGKDVELRCDPISGHTALYWYRQSLGQGLEFLIYFQGNSAPDKSGLPSDRFSAERTGGSVSTLTIQRTQQEDSAVYLCASSLGTGIEAFFGQGTRLTVV.

The V call is TRBV6-5, the J call TRBJ1-5, with D unclear. Germline V gives CDR1 MNHEY, CDR2 SVGAGI. V lost 11 bases, J lost 4 bases, and 12 bases lay in between. The CDR3 totals 12 residues. The CDR3 protein is CAREGRNQPQHF. DNA for the CDR3: TGTGCCCGCGAGGGCAGGAATCAGCCCCAGCATTTT.

This clonotype was recorded at least ten times. The rearrangement joins TRBV4-3 to TRBJ2-2, with D possibly TRBD1 on 5 matching bases. Germline V gene sequence: CDR1 LGHNA, CDR2 YSLEER. This CDR3 contains 13 residues. With 5 bases removed from V and 6 bases from J, the gap between germline ends came to 10 bases. The CDR3 spells CASSKQGAGELFF. The CDR3 bases are TGCGCCAGCAGCAAGCAGGGCGCCGGGGAGCTGTTTTTT.

This clonotype was seen many times. V and J are TRBV29-1 and TRBJ1-2; D is uncertain. Trimming pared 3 bases from V and 8 bases from J, leaving 19 bases between. Germline-derived CDR1 and CDR2 are SQVTM and ANQGSEA. The CDR3 runs to 14 residues. CDR3 DNA: TGCAGCGTTGAGCCCCTCGGCAGGACTGGCGGCTACACCTTC. Translated, it gives CSVEPLGRTGGYTF.

At least ten counts were recorded for this clonotype. The chain is built from TRBV20-1 and TRBJ2-5, with 8 bases fitting TRBD1. The germline V gene has CDR1 DFQATT and CDR2 SNEGSKA (reference sequence). V was pared by 4 bases and J by 3 bases, with 4 bases of the junction left unmatched. The CDR3 consists of 13 residues. CDR3 sequence reads: CSAKKTGEETQYF. Here the CDR3 DNA reads TGCAGTGCTAAAAAGACAGGGGAAGAGACCCAGTACTTC.

In its sample, this clonotype was seen many times. The chain carries TRBV19 and TRBJ2-1; 9 bases map to TRBD1. Germline CDR1 and CDR2: LNHDA and SQIVND (reference sequence). This CDR3 spans 15 amino acids. Trimming took 6 bases from V and 8 from J; bases not matched to a gene: 11. The CDR3 loop reads CASRKPGQGYHEQFF. The DNA for the CDR3 is TGTGCCAGTAGGAAGCCGGGACAGGGTTACCATGAGCAGTTCTTC. The variable domain in full, with the rest retrieved from reference TRBV19 and TRBJ2-1, is DGGITQSPKYLFRKEGQNVTLSCEQNLNHDAMYWYRQDPGQGLRLIYYSQIVNDFQKGDIAEGYSVSREKKESFPLTVTSAQKNPTAFYLCASRKPGQGYHEQFFGPGTRLTVL.

The sample holds many counts of this clonotype. This chain uses TRBV9 with TRBJ2-5; TRBD1 matches 8 bases. Losses at the gene ends were 0 bases for V and 5 bases for J; bases not matched to a gene: 0. From germline, CDR1 is SGDLS and CDR2 YYNGEE. This CDR3 has 13 residues. The CDR3 nucleotides are TGTGCCAGCAGCGTAGACAGGGGGGAGACCCAGTACTTC. Its protein product is CASSVDRGETQYF.

This clonotype was counted many times. The CDR3 protein is CSARRGVSGNTIYF. The CDR3 region has the DNA TGCAGTGCTAGGCGTGGTGTCTCTGGAAACACCATATATTTT. The chain links TRBV20-1 to TRBJ1-3; no clear D gene. Germline V gene sequence: CDR1 DFQATT, CDR2 SNEGSKA (reference sequence). The CDR3 is 14 residues long. The germline V and J ends were trimmed by 3 bases and 0 bases, with 9 bases remaining between them.

This clonotype was observed many times. V is TRBV11-2 and J is TRBJ2-3, with 10 positions matching TRBD2. V was pared by 5 bases and J by 1 base, with 18 bases of the junction left unmatched. Germline V gives CDR1 SGHAT, CDR2 FQNNGV. The CDR3 has 20 residues. CDR3 amino acids: CASSPWVWTSGSLGTDTQYF. In DNA, the CDR3 is TGTGCCAGCAGCCCTTGGGTTTGGACTAGCGGAAGCCTCGGCACAGATACGCAGTATTTT.

The chain carries TRBV5-1 and TRBJ2-2; D is ambiguous. The ends were cut back, 0 bases at V and 8 bases at J, with 14 bases in the middle. CDR3 size: 15 residues. Germline values: CDR1 SGHRS, CDR2 YFSETQ. The chain's CDR3 is CASSLALTRSGELFF. In DNA, the CDR3 is TGCGCCAGCAGCTTGGCCTTAACGAGGTCAGGGGAGCTGTTTTTT.

This clonotype was seen at least ten times. This rearrangement joins TRBV4-3 to TRBJ2-2; TRBD2 agrees at 7 bases. CDR3 length: 15 residues. The V gene's germline CDR1 is LGHNA and CDR2 YSLEER. J lost 2 bases, V lost 8 bases, and 8 bases had no gene match. The CDR3: CASASTSDNTGELFF. The CDR3 DNA reads TGCGCCAGCGCCAGTACTAGCGACAACACCGGGGAGCTGTTTTTT.

The V gene is TRBV10-3, the J gene TRBJ2-3; 11 positions match TRBD1. The germline V gene encodes CDR1 ENHRY and CDR2 SYGVKD. CDR3 length: 16 residues. CDR3 bases: TGTTCCACTCAAGTGAGACCGGGACAGGGGGCAGATACGCAGTATTTT. Protein product: CSTQVRPGQGADTQYF.

Ten or more counts support this clonotype. The chain combines TRBV7-9 with TRBJ2-3; D gene unclear. Germline V lookup: CDR1 SEHNR, CDR2 FQNEAQ (reference sequence). V was shortened by 0 bases and J by 6 bases, with 19 bases between the two germline ends. This CDR3 region has 17 residues. CDR3 bases: TGTGCCAGCAGCTTAGCGGTTAGACTGTCCCATGGGGATACGCAGTATTTT. It is translated as CASSLAVRLSHGDTQYF. The full variable domain, rest sourced from reference TRBV7-9 and TRBJ2-3, is DTGVSQNPRHKITKRGQNVTFRCDPISEHNRLYWYRQTLGQGPEFLTYFQNEAQLEKSRLLSDRFSAERPKGSFSTLEIQRTEQGDSAMYLCASSLAVRLSHGDTQYFGPGTRLTVL.

This clonotype was picked up many times. The chain carries TRBV5-1 and TRBJ1-6, with D unclear. The V gene's germline CDR1 is SGHRS and CDR2 YFSETQ. Trimming shortened V by 4 bases and J by 7 bases, and 9 bases separated the two germline ends. This CDR3 has 13 amino acids. The CDR3 spells CASSNGPNSPLHF. Here the CDR3 DNA reads TGCGCCAGCAGCAACGGACCAAATTCACCCCTCCACTTT.

This chain connects TRBV20-1 to TRBJ2-5; TRBD2 matches at 13 bases. Germline CDR1 and CDR2: DFQATT and SNEGSKA (reference sequence). CDR3 length: 13 amino acids. The V and J ends lost 6 bases and 4 bases, in that order; junction bases with no gene match: 2. CDR3 residues: CSAGLAGAETQYF. CDR3 DNA sequence: TGCAGTGCAGGACTAGCGGGAGCAGAGACCCAGTACTTC.

This clonotype was detected many times. V is TRBV11-2 and J is TRBJ2-1, with TRBD2 matching over 15 bases. CDR1 SGHAT and CDR2 FQNNGV come from the germline V gene. V lost 3 bases to trimming and J lost 7 bases; unmatched junction nucleotides: 10. There are 18 residues in the CDR3. The CDR3 sequence is CASSLGGLAGGPRNEQFF. CDR3 sequence (DNA): TGTGCCAGCAGCTTGGGAGGACTAGCGGGAGGGCCGAGGAATGAGCAGTTCTTC.

This clonotype showed up many times. The chain uses TRBV20-1 and TRBJ1-6; 7 bases agree with TRBD1. V gave up 1 base and J gave up 9 bases; unmatched junction bases: 6. The germline CDR1 and CDR2 sequences are DFQATT and SNEGSKA (reference sequence). There are 14 residues in the CDR3. This chain's CDR3 is CSARGKGASSPLHF. CDR3 nucleotide sequence: TGCAGTGCTAGAGGCAAGGGGGCAAGTTCACCCCTCCACTTT.

This clonotype was found many times. The V and J genes are TRBV9 and TRBJ2-6, with no clear D. V lost 1 base and J 1 base, leaving 6 bases between the germline ends. The V gene's germline CDR1 is SGDLS and CDR2 YYNGEE. The CDR3 consists of 15 residues. The CDR3 spells CASSVTGSGANVLTF. CDR3 coding DNA: TGTGCCAGCAGCGTAACCGGGTCTGGGGCCAACGTCCTGACTTTC.

This clonotype was detected ten times or more. This chain joins TRBV25-1 and TRBJ2-3, with D maybe TRBD2 (6 bases). There are 14 residues in the CDR3. Per the germline V gene, CDR1 is MGHDK and CDR2 is SYGVNS. V lost 5 bases and J 0 bases, leaving 9 bases between the germline ends. Written as DNA, the CDR3 is TGTGCCAGCAGTCCCCGGGAGAGCACAGATACGCAGTATTTT. It is translated as CASSPRESTDTQYF.

This clonotype has at least ten counts. The chain employs TRBV7-9 and TRBJ2-7; weak D call: TRBD2 (5 bases). Germline values: CDR1 SEHNR, CDR2 FQNEAQ (reference sequence). The ends were cut back, 3 bases at V and 3 bases at J, with 15 bases in the middle. The CDR3 runs 15 residues. This CDR3 reads CASSFLAGYIYEQYF. CDR3 DNA sequence: TGTGCCAGCAGCTTCCTAGCCGGATACATCTACGAGCAGTACTTC.

This clonotype was observed at least ten times. This chain uses TRBV9 with TRBJ1-1; D is ambiguous. V lost 0 bases to trimming and J lost 0 bases, with 12 bases between them. The CDR3 contains 16 residues. Germline CDR1 and CDR2: SGDLS and YYNGEE. In nucleotides, the CDR3 is TGTGCCAGCAGCGTAGACAAGGGTACGATGAACACTGAAGCTTTCTTT. It translates to CASSVDKGTMNTEAFF. Supplemented by reference TRBV9 and TRBJ1-1, the full variable domain reads DSGVTQTPKHLITATGQRVTLRCSPRSGDLSVYWYQQSLDQGLQFLIQYYNGEERAKGNILERFSAQQFPDLHSELNLSSLELGDSALYFCASSVDKGTMNTEAFFGQGTRLTVV.

The chain joins TRBV9 to TRBJ2-7; 7 bases line up with TRBD1. The CDR3 contains 15 residues. Germline V gene lookup returns CDR1 SGDLS and CDR2 YYNGEE. J gave up 2 bases and V 4 bases, and 9 bases lay outside the gene matches. The CDR3 DNA follows: TGTGCCAGCAGCCCAGAGCCCACAGGGGCCTACGAGCAGTACTTC. This sequence encodes CASSPEPTGAYEQYF.